This T cell receptor (beta chain) comes out of a study of metastatic and nonmetastatic thyroid tumors. Findings and limits, study-wide: In blood and tumor, TCR beta diversity was reportedly significantly higher in malignant thyroid tumors than in benign nodules.

No patient received treatment before thyroid surgery. In the source study's methods: CDR3 was compared across clinicopathological groups, and the resulting differences were used to build a distant-metastasis classifier for papillary thyroid cancer. TCRdb reprocessed the PCR reads via MiXCR. TCRdb's processing, not the authors' own work, is the source of the V and J calls. The sample gives 14,000 to 15,000 clones, 3.6% of which show up once; 25% to 30% is in the top ten. With regard to this clone: Its antigen is not known.

With V trimmed by 5 bases and J by 4 bases, 9 bases remained unmatched. The CDR3 contains 15 residues. Germline CDR1 and CDR2: MNHEY and SVGEGT. The sequence was collected from a female donor with papillary thyroid cancer or a benign thyroid nodule (not recorded which). Some clones in this sample may be carry-over from other donors' samples. V and J are TRBV6-2 or TRBV6-3 and TRBJ2-5, with 8 bases identical to TRBD2. Sequenced input: tumor tissue. Written as DNA, the CDR3 is TGTGCCAGCAGTGGCCAAAGCGGGGGAGGAGAGACCCAGTACTTC. Translating gives CASSGQSGGGETQYF.